This T cell receptor beta chain came from a study of PD-L1 blockade in urothelial cancer. For the study at large: Blood was subjected to analysis at 3 weeks (second dose) and 6 weeks following treatment start. When blood samples were assessed, the median T cell count was around 150,000.

Assay: immunoSEQ multiplex PCR; the TCRdb copy retains only in-frame clones and omits some. The sample carries some 65,000 clones, about four fifths recorded once. V lost 10 bases, J lost 4 bases, and 10 bases stayed unmatched. Germline V lookup: CDR1 MNHNY, CDR2 SVGAGI (reference sequence). There are 13 residues in the CDR3. Comments on this clone: Its antigen is currently unknown.

Regarding time point: pretreatment peripheral blood. Findings of the study overall: In blood sampled pretreatment, TCR clonality below the median predicted better survival. Larger 3-week expansion of tumor-associated blood clones was seen in durable-benefit patients.

The V call is TRBV6-6, the J call TRBJ2-7, with 7 bases fitting TRBD2. The sample was PBMCs, taken around atezolizumab (anti-PD-L1) treatment. This clonotype was sampled from a man in his 70s with urothelial cancer. CDR3 protein: CATSGISVYEQYF. In DNA, the CDR3 is TGTGCCACCAGCGGGATTTCCGTATACGAGCAGTACTTC.